This TCR beta chain was captured in a study of identical twins. CDR1 SNHLY and CDR2 FYNNEI come from the germline V gene. The trim removed 7 bases at V and 4 bases at J, leaving 4 bases unmatched. This CDR3 contains 13 residues. A universal primer site was added by template switching, and unique molecular identifiers were carried by the cDNA. TCRdb used MiXCR to reprocess the 5' RACE reads, holding one entry per CDR3 protein. The sample consists of about 570,000 distinct CDR3 sequences, 9.6% of them appearing once. Study findings and constraints: The more abundant beta clonotypes in cord blood had fewer insertions, and memory repertoires did not show this. Beta out-of-frame sequences showed weaker excess sharing between twins.

A note on this clonotype: Its target is unknown.

These data also formed part of another study, on yellow fever vaccine responses in identical twins. That study reports: Reported findings indicate that twins' vaccine T cell responses seemed partially convergent, partially personalized.

Specimen: PBMCs. This TCR derives from a woman aged 18-30 years in good health. V usage is TRBV2 and J usage is TRBJ2-1, with TRBD1 matching 7 bases. The CDR3 sequence: CASMDRLYNEQFF. CDR3 sequence (DNA): TGTGCCAGCATGGACAGGTTGTACAATGAGCAGTTCTTC.